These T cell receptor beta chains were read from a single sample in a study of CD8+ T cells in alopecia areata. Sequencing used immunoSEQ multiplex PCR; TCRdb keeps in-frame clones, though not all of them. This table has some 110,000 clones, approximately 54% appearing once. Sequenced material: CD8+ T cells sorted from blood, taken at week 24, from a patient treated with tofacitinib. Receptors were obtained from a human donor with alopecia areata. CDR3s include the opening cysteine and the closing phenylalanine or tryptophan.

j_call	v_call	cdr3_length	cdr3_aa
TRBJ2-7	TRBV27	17	CASSLKGVGFFSYEQYF
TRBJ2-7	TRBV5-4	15	CASSFLTGTGYEQYF
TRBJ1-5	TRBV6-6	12	CASSQGDQPQHF
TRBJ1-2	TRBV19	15	CASSDPGQPIYGYTF
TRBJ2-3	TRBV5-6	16	CASTLGDRIYTDTQYF
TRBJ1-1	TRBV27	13	CASSLLGFSEAFF
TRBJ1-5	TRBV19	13	CASSQGAWQPQHF
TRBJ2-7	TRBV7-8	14	CASSLAERPYEQYF
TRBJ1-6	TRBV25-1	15	CASSRGTDPNSPLHF
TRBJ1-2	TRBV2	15	CASSAGTGGIYGYTF
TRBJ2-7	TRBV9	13	CASSVEASYEQYF
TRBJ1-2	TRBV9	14	CASSVRGQGFGYTF
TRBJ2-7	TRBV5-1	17	CASSFPGRAGGRDEQYF
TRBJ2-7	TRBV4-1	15	CASSQTSGGFYEQYF
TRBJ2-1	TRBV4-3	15	CASSQDGGQRDEQFF
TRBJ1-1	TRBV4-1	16	CASSQDRGRLNTEAFF
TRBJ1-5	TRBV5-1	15	CASSLEADSNQPQHF
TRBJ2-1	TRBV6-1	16	CASSVPRDRGYNEQFF
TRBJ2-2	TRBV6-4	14	CASSEGLGSGELFF
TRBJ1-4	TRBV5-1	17	CASSLALGATTNEKLFF
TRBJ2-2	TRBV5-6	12	CATYINGGELFF
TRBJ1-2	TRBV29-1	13	CSVEVRINYGYTF
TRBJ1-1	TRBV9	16	CASSYQAGTGDTEAFF
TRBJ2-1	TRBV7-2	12	CASSLEVDEQFF
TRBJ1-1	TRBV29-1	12	CSAGGGEPEAFF
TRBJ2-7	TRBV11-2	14	CASSFGQGAGEQYF
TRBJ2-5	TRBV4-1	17	CASSQVGGRGAGETQYF
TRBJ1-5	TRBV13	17	CASSLGPPTGGNQPQHF
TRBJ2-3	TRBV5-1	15	CASSSAGQVTDTQYF
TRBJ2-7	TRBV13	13	CASSFPGSYEQYF
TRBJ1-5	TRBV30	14	CAWSVGADNQPQHF
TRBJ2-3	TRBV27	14	CASSHTGSSDTQYF
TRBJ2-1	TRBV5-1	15	CASKGTGVTYNEQFF
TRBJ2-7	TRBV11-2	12	CASSWGPNEQYF
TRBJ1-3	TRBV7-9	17	CASSLAVKGRSGNTIYF
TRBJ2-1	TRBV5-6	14	CASSGTGEHNEQFF
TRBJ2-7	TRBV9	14	CASSVGTGQHEQYF
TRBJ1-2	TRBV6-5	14	CASSRDSLTDGYTF
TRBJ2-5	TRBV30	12	CAWSVSTETQYF
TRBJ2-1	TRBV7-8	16	CASSLEASGGYTEQFF
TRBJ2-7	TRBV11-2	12	CATRGGANEQYF
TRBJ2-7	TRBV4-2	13	CASSQDRQDEQYF
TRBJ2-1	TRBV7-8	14	CASSLVASDNEQFF
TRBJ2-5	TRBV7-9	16	CASSFSAGGPQETQYF
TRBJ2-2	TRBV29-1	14	CSVRDRSDTGELFF
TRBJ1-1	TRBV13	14	CASSLRGLGTEAFF
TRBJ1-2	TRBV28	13	CASSMVTNYGYTF
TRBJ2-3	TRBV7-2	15	CASIVRGGRTDTQYF
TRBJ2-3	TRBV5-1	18	CASSLVTSGTGSTDTQYF
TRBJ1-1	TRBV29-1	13	CSVVGQGSTEAFF
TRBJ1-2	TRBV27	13	CASRPGTLYGYTF
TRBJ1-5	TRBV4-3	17	CASSQDWGPYSNQPQHF
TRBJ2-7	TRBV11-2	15	CASSLGPYDTYEQYF
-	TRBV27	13	CASSSPPGGEQYF
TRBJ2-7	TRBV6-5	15	CASIRLAGGTNEQYF
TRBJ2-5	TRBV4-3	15	CASSRLTGNQETQYF
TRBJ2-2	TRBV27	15	CASSLRDLRTGELFF
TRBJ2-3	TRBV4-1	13	CASSLDWEDTQYF
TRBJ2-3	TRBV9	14	CASSGPAGLDTQYF